This T cell receptor beta chain is drawn from a study of T cells in Graves' hyperthyroidism and ophthalmopathy. Concerning this clonotype: Its antigen is unidentified.

General study points: By a 13 V-J model, ophthalmopathy was set apart from stable hyperthyroidism.

The CDR3 contains 15 residues. The V segment lost 4 bases and the J segment 2 bases; nucleotides outside the gene matches: 8. Germline CDR1 is MNHEY and CDR2 is SMNVEV (reference sequence). Authors of the study amplified TCR beta CDR3 regions from RNA transcripts. Initially, a first-round RT-PCR of the TCR CDR3 employed the HTBI primer set. TCRdb used MiXCR to reprocess the multiplex PCR reads, holding one entry per CDR3 protein. The sample records about 380,000 distinct CDR3 sequences, approximately 17% being singletons. Uncontrolled infection, other autoimmune disease, pregnancy or lactation disqualified patients from enrolment.

V usage is TRBV27 and J usage is TRBJ2-7, with 7 nucleotides matching TRBD1. This receptor was obtained from a young man with Graves' ophthalmopathy. Sequenced: blood. The DNA of the CDR3 is TGTGCCAGCAGTTCGAAACCGGGACAGACCTACGAGCAGTACTTC. This encodes CASSSKPGQTYEQYF.